The sequence of this TCR beta chain was determined in a study of shared clonotypes between healthy human individuals. Execution of the assay was at deep level. The method was immunoSEQ multiplex PCR; TCRdb's version includes in-frame clones alone and lacks a portion of them. The table lists 2.3 million or so clones, approximately 93% of them singletons. General study results and limits: Roughly 5% of naive CD4 clonotypes were shared across several donors. The small donor group covered limited genetic and exposure diversity.

Worth noting for this clone: Its target is not known.

The material sequenced was naive CD4+ T cells from PBMCs. Subset specified: CD45RA+ positively selected. The sequence was collected from a man aged 18-30 years in good health. Some clones in this sample may be carry-over from other donors' samples.

This CDR3 reads CASSLLSPRGYGYTF. CDR3 DNA sequence: TGTGCCAGCAGTTTACTGTCCCCCAGGGGCTATGGCTACACCTTC. The chain is built from TRBV27 and TRBJ1-2; the D gene is possibly TRBD1 (6 bases). The CDR3 sequence is 15 residues long. V was pared by 2 bases and J by 4 bases, with 14 bases between. Germline V gives CDR1 MNHEY, CDR2 SMNVEV (reference sequence).